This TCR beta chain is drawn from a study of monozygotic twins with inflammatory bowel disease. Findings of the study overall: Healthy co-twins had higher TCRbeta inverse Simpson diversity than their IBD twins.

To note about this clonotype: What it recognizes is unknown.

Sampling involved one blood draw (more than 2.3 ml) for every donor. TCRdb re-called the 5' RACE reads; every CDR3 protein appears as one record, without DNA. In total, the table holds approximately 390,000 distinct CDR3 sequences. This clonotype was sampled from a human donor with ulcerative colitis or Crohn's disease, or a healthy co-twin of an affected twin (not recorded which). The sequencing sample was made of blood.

The chain's CDR3 is CSAVQTSGRGFYEQYF. The genes are TRBV20-1 and TRBJ2-7; TCRdb lists TRBD2, though no DNA is available to test this call. CDR3 size: 16 residues. The germline V gene encodes CDR1 DFQATT and CDR2 SNEGSKA (reference sequence).